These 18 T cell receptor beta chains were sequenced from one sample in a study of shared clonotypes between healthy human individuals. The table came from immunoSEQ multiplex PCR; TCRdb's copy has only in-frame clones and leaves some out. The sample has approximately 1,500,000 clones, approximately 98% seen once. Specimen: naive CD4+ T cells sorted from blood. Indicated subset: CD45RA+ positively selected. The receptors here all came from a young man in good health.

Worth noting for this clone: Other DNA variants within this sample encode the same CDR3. The CDR3 DNA sequence: TGTGCCAGCAGCACAACTAGCGGGAGCTACGAGCAGTACTTC. Its translation is CASSTTSGSYEQYF. The V and J genes are TRBV9 and TRBJ2-7; 11 bases align to TRBD2. CDR3 length equals 14 residues. The junction had 3 bases not matched to a gene; V was cut back by 4 bases and J by 3 bases. Per germline, CDR1 SGDLS and CDR2 YYNGEE.

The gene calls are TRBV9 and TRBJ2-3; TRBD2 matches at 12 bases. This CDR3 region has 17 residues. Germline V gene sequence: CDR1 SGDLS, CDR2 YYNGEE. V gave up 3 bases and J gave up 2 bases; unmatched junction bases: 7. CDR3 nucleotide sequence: TGTGCCAGCAGCGCCGGACTAGCGGGAAGATACACAGATACGCAGTATTTT. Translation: CASSAGLAGRYTDTQYF.

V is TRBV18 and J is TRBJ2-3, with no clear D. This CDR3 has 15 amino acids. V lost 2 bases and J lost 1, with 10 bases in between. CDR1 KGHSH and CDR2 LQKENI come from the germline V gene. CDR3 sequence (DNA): TGTGCCAGCTCACCAGGGCAGATCGGCACAGATACGCAGTATTTT. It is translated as CASSPGQIGTDTQYF.

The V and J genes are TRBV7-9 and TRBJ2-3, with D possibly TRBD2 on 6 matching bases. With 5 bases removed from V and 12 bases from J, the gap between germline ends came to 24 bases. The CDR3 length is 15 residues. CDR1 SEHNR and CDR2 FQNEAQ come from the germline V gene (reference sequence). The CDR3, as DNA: TGTGCCAGCAGCCCCGAAGGAGGGGAATCAAGTGTACAGTATTTT. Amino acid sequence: CASSPEGGESSVQYF.

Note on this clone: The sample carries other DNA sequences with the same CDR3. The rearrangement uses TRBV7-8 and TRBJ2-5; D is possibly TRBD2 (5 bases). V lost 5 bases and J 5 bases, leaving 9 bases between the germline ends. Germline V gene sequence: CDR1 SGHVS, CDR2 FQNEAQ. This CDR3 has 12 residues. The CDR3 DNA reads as TGTGCCAGCAGCCCCGGGGTGGAGACCCAGTACTTC. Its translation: CASSPGVETQYF.

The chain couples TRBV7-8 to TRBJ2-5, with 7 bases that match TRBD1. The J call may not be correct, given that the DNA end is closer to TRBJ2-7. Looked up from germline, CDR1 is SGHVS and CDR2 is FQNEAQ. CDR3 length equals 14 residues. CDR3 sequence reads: CASSLNRGEYEQYF. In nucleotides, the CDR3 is TGTGCCAGCAGCTTGAACAGGGGAGAATACGAGCAGTACTTC.

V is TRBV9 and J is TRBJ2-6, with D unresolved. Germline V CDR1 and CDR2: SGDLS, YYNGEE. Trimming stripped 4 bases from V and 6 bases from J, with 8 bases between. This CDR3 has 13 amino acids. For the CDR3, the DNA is TGTGCCAGCAGCCCCCCGTCGGCCAACGTCCTGACTTTC. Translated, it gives CASSPPSANVLTF.

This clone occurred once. CDR3 coding DNA: TGTGCCAGCAGCCTAAGACAGGGGGCTCGGGAAAAACTGTTTTTT. This gives the protein CASSLRQGAREKLFF. The chain has TRBV7-2 and TRBJ1-4; 10 bases agree with TRBD1. V lost 5 bases to trimming and J lost 8 bases; unmatched junction nucleotides: 8. The CDR3 covers 15 residues. Germline V CDR1 and CDR2: SGHTA, FQGNSA.

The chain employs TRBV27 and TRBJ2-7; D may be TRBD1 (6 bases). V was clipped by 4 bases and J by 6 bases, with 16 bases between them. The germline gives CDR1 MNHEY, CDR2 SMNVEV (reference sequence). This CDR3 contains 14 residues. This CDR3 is CASSSHRDGGEQYF. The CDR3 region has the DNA TGTGCCAGCAGTTCCCACAGGGATGGCGGCGAGCAGTACTTC.

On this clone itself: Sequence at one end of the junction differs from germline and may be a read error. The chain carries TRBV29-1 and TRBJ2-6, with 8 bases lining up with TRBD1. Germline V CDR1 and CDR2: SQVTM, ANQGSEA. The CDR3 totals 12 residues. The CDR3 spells CSVVQGANVLTF. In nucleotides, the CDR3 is TGCAGCGTTGTGCAGGGGGCGAACGTCCTGACTTTC.

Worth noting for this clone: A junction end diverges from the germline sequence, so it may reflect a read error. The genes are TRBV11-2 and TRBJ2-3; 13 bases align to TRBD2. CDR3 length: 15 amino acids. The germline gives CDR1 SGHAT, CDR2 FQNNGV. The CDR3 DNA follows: TGTGCCAGCAGCTTATCGGGACTAGCGGGATTGGAACATTGTTTT. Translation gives CASSLSGLAGLEHCF.

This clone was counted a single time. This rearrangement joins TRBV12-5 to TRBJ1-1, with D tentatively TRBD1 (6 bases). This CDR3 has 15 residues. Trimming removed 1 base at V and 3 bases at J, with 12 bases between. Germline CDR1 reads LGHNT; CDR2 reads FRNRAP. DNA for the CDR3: TGTGCTAGTGGTTTGGGAACCGGGACACACACTGAAGCTTTCTTT. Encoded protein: CASGLGTGTHTEAFF.

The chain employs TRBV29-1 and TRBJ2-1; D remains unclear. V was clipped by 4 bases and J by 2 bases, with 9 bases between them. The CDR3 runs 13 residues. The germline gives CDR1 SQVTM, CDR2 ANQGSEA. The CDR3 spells CSVGDITYNEQFF. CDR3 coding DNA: TGCAGCGTTGGTGACATAACCTACAATGAGCAGTTCTTC.

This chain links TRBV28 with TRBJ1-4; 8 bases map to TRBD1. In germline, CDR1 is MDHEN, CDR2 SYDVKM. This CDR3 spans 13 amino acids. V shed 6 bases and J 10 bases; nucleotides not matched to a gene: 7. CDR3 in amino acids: CASRRDRGRKLFF. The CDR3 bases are TGTGCCAGCAGACGAGACAGGGGACGAAAACTGTTTTTT. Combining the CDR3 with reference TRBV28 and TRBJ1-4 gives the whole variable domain DVKVTQSSRYLVKRTGEKVFLECVQDMDHENMFWYRQDPGLGLRLIYFSYDVKMKEKGDIPEGYSVSREKKERFSLILESASTNQTSMYLCASRRDRGRKLFFGSGTQLSVL.

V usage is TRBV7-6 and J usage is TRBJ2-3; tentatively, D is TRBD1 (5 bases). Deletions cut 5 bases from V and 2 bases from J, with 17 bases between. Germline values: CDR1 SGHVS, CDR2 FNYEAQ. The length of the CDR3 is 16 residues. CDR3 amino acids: CASSRRGRVFTDTQYF. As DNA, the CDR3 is TGTGCCAGCAGCCGGCGCGGCAGGGTATTCACAGATACGCAGTATTTT.

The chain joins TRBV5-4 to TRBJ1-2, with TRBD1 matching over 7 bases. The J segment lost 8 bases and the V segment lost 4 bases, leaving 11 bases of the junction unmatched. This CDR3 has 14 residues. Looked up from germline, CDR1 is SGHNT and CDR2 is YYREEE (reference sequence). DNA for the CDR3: TGTGCCAGCAGCATTGGGAGGGGGCGTTCGGGCTACACCTTC. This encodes CASSIGRGRSGYTF.

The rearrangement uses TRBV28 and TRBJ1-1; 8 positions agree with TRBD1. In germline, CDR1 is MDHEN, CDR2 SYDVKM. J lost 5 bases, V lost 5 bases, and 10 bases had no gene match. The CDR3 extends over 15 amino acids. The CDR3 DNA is TGTGCCAGCAGTCCGACAGGGGCCCGGCGGACTGAAGCTTTCTTT. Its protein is CASSPTGARRTEAFF.

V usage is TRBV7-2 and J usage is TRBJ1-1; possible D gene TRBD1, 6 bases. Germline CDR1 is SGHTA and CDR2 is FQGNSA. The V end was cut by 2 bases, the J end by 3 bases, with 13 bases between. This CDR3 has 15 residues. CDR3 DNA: TGTGCCAGCAGCTTAATGGGGGCTTGGCACACTGAAGCTTTCTTT. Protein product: CASSLMGAWHTEAFF.